This TCR beta chain derives from a study of OX40 agonist ivuxolimab in advanced cancers. With regard to this clone: The sample holds other DNA sequences that translate to the same CDR3.

CDR1 and CDR2 (germline): SGHRS, YFSETQ. This CDR3 spans 17 amino acids. V lost 0 bases, J lost 3 bases, and 19 bases lay in between. Assay used: immunoSEQ multiplex PCR; TCRdb lists only in-frame clones, some missing. The sample includes 55,000 to 80,000 clones, about 81% seen only once; the top ten take 0.95% to 1.1%. This chain joins TRBV5-1 and TRBJ2-7; perhaps TRBD2 as D (5 bases). The receptor was derived from an adult with an advanced solid tumor such as melanoma, head and neck, liver or kidney cancer. Specimen: CD4+ or CD8+ T cells sorted from blood, collected in a trial of the OX40 agonist ivuxolimab. The CDR3 coding sequence is TGCGCCAGCAGCTTGGCACATCCGGGATCACCGATCTACGAGCAGTACTTC. It translates to CASSLAHPGSPIYEQYF.